Shown below are 30 T cell receptor beta chains from a single sample sequenced in a study of CD8+CD57+ T cells in acquired aplastic anemia. TCR beta VDJ and CDR3 profiling used genomic DNA as template. Via MiXCR, TCRdb re-called the reads, giving one row per CDR3 protein. The table includes roughly 130,000 distinct CDR3 sequences, 48% detected once. The source material was sorted CD4+, CD8+, or CD8+CD57+ T cells (not recorded which) from PBMCs. The receptors were sampled from a human donor in good health, serving as a control.

This clonotype was observed many times. V and J are TRBV12-3 or TRBV12-4 and TRBJ2-5; D unclear. V lost 5 bases, J lost 7 bases, and 20 bases lay in between. The CDR3 extends over 15 amino acids. CDR3 nucleotide sequence: TGTGCCAGCAGTCCCCTGACAAGGGCAGCCGGGACCCAGTACTTC. It yields the protein CASSPLTRAAGTQYF.

The rearrangement links TRBV19 to TRBJ1-1; possible D gene TRBD1, 5 bases. The CDR3 spans 14 residues. The germline gives CDR1 LNHDA, CDR2 SQIVND (reference sequence). V gave up 5 bases and J gave up 0 bases, with 10 bases separating them. This CDR3 is CASSGGVMNTEAFF. CDR3 in DNA: TGTGCCAGTAGTGGAGGGGTAATGAACACTGAAGCTTTCTTT.

Notes on this clonotype: A much bigger clone sits one base away, suggesting this may be a read error. The V and J genes are TRBV4-2 and TRBJ1-6, with a weak D call TRBD1 (5 bases). Per the germline V gene, CDR1 is LGHNA and CDR2 is YNFKEQ. This CDR3 is 17 amino acids long. CDR3 protein: CACSRASQARNNSPLHF. CDR3 sequence (DNA): TGTGCCTGCAGCCGCGCGTCACAGGCTCGTAATAATTCACCCCTCCACTTT.

The chain carries TRBV11-2 and TRBJ2-4; possible D gene TRBD2, 6 bases. Germline CDR1 and CDR2: SGHAT and FQNNGV. The V and J ends lost 5 bases and 9 bases respectively, with 23 bases between them. This CDR3 has 16 residues. CDR3 amino acids: CASSQEPILGGFIQYF. Here the CDR3 DNA reads TGTGCCAGCAGCCAAGAGCCCATATTGGGGGGATTCATTCAGTACTTC.

The J gene is TRBJ2-2, the V gene TRBV7-2; unclear D gene. This CDR3 has 12 amino acids. Germline loops: CDR1 SGHTA, CDR2 FQGNSA. The V gene lost 4 bases and the J gene lost 6 bases, with 6 bases spanning the gap. The CDR3 DNA follows: TGTGCCAGCAGCTATAAGGCCGGGGAGCTGTTTTTT. Translating gives CASSYKAGELFF.

In this sample, this clonotype turned up many times. V and J are TRBV29-1 and TRBJ1-1, with unresolved D. Looked up from germline, CDR1 is SQVTM and CDR2 is ANQGSEA. The CDR3 covers 12 residues. The V gene lost 3 bases and the J gene lost 4 bases, with 9 bases spanning the gap. The CDR3 bases are TGCAGCGTTGATTCGGGAAGCACTGAAGCTTTCTTT. Residues: CSVDSGSTEAFF.

This chain connects TRBV9 to TRBJ1-2, with D uncertain. This CDR3 has 13 residues. Looked up from germline, CDR1 is SGDLS and CDR2 is YYNGEE. V lost 1 base and J 6 bases, leaving 10 bases between the germline ends. CDR3 coding DNA: TGTGCCAGCAGCGTAACTCCTCAGGATGGCTACACCTTC. This gives the protein CASSVTPQDGYTF.

A few counts support this clonotype. A clone one base away is much larger, so this may be a read error. V is TRBV12-3 or TRBV12-4 and J is TRBJ1-6, with 8 bases lining up with TRBD1. Trimming at V came to 5 bases and at J to 12 bases, leaving 9 bases not matched to a gene. This CDR3 contains 14 residues. CDR3 bases: TGTGCCAGCAGTGGGACAGGCCTGAGGGTACCCCTCCACTTT. Protein product: CASSGTGLRVPLHF.

The genes are TRBV15 and TRBJ2-5; tentative D call: TRBD2 (7 bases). The CDR3 covers 16 residues. V was cut by 5 bases and J by 5 bases, with 21 bases left in between. Looked up from germline, CDR1 is LNHNV and CDR2 is YYDKDF (reference sequence). This CDR3 reads CATSGPAGEGEETQYF. Written as DNA, the CDR3 is TGTGCCACCAGCGGCCCCGCGGGGGAGGGGGAGGAGACCCAGTACTTC.

J is TRBJ2-4 and V is TRBV15, with D tentatively TRBD1 (7 bases). V was pared by 5 bases and J by 3 bases, with 11 bases between. This CDR3 contains 14 residues. Per germline, CDR1 LNHNV and CDR2 YYDKDF (reference sequence). In DNA, the CDR3 is TGTGCCACCAGCGGAGGGGGCGGCAAAAACATTCAGTACTTC. As protein: CATSGGGGKNIQYF.

This clonotype came up many times. The chain is built from TRBV12-3 or TRBV12-4 and TRBJ2-4; possibly TRBD1 or TRBD2 for D (5 bases each). The germline V and J ends were trimmed by 0 bases and 0 bases, with 9 bases remaining between them. This CDR3 has 16 residues. CDR3 residues: CASSLAGTVAKNIQYF. The DNA of the CDR3 is TGTGCCAGCAGTTTAGCAGGGACGGTAGCCAAAAACATTCAGTACTTC.

This chain links TRBV10-3 with TRBJ1-1; 9 bases are a match to TRBD1. Germline trimming cut 10 bases from V and 1 base from J; bases unmatched to any gene: 4. The CDR3 extends over 13 amino acids. Germline CDR1 and CDR2: ENHRY and SYGVKD. CDR3 amino acids: CATGQGWNTEAFF. CDR3 bases: TGTGCCACCGGACAGGGGTGGAACACTGAAGCTTTCTTT.

Ten or more counts support this clonotype. This chain links TRBV12-3 or TRBV12-4 with TRBJ1-5; TRBD1 aligns across 9 bases. This CDR3 is built from 16 residues. The trim removed 5 bases at V and 0 bases at J, leaving 5 bases unmatched. CDR3 sequence: CASSLGTGSSNQPQHF. The CDR3 coding sequence is TGTGCCAGCAGTCTTGGGACAGGGAGTAGCAATCAGCCCCAGCATTTT.

In its sample, this clonotype ranks as medium-sized. The chain links TRBV10-3 to TRBJ1-5; D gene unclear. V gave up 3 bases and J gave up 1 base, with 7 bases separating them. This CDR3 spans 14 amino acids. CDR1 and CDR2 from the germline V gene are ENHRY and SYGVKD. CDR3 loop: CAISDTLSNQPQHF. The CDR3 DNA follows: TGTGCCATCAGTGACACCTTGAGCAATCAGCCCCAGCATTTT.

Many counts were recorded for this clonotype. The chain joins TRBV6-1 to TRBJ2-7; 13 nucleotides agree with TRBD2. Trimming at V came to 8 bases and at J to 5 bases, leaving 6 bases not matched to a gene. This CDR3 contains 14 residues. Germline values: CDR1 MNHNS, CDR2 SASEGT. The CDR3 coding sequence is TGTGCCAGCGGGACTAGCGGGGAAGTAAACGAGCAGTACTTC. Its protein is CASGTSGEVNEQYF.

This clonotype was seen ten or more times. The rearrangement links TRBV4-2 to TRBJ2-1, with 9 nucleotides matching TRBD2. The CDR3 length is 17 residues. J lost 4 bases, V lost 4 bases, and 11 bases had no gene match. Looked up from germline, CDR1 is LGHNA and CDR2 is YNFKEQ. The CDR3 reads CASSRRRAGGEYNEQFF. DNA for the CDR3: TGTGCCAGCAGCCGCCGTAGGGCGGGGGGGGAGTACAATGAGCAGTTCTTC.

The table lists this clonotype with many counts. The rearrangement joins TRBV7-2 to TRBJ1-5; 8 nucleotides line up with TRBD1. Germline CDR1 and CDR2: SGHTA and FQGNSA. V was pared by 6 bases and J by 4 bases, with 8 bases of the junction left unmatched. This CDR3 is built from 15 residues. The CDR3 sequence is CASRPGQGFNQPQHF. Here the CDR3 DNA reads TGTGCCAGCAGACCAGGACAGGGCTTTAATCAGCCCCAGCATTTT. Complete variable domain (other parts from reference TRBV7-2 and TRBJ1-5): GAGVSQSPSNKVTEKGKDVELRCDPISGHTALYWYRQSLGQGLEFLIYFQGNSAPDKSGLPSDRFSAERTGGSVSTLTIQRTQQEDSAVYLCASRPGQGFNQPQHFGDGTRLSIL.

As for this clonotype: The junction does not match germline at one end; this may be a read error. The chain links TRBV5-1 to TRBJ1-4, with D unresolved. This CDR3 is 14 amino acids long. Germline V CDR1 and CDR2: SGHRS, YFSETQ. This CDR3 reads CASSSRATNERLFF. The DNA for the CDR3 is TGCGCCAGCAGCTCAAGGGCAACTAATGAAAGACTGTTTTTT.

This clonotype has only one observation. The chain employs TRBV7-9 and TRBJ1-6; TRBD1 agrees at 7 bases. The CDR3 has 14 amino acids. Per germline, CDR1 SEHNR and CDR2 FQNEAQ (reference sequence). V lost 5 bases to trimming and J lost 7 bases; unmatched junction nucleotides: 5. In nucleotides, the CDR3 is TGTGCCAGCAGCGCTGGACAGGCCAATTCACCCCTCCACTTT. Its protein product is CASSAGQANSPLHF. The variable domain in full, with the rest retrieved from reference TRBV7-9 and TRBJ1-6, is DTGVSQNPRHKITKRGQNVTFRCDPISEHNRLYWYRQTLGQGPEFLTYFQNEAQLEKSRLLSDRFSAERPKGSFSTLEIQRTEQGDSAMYLCASSAGQANSPLHFGNGTRLTVT.

The J gene is TRBJ2-3, the V gene TRBV9, with a weak D call TRBD2 (5 bases). Per germline, CDR1 SGDLS and CDR2 YYNGEE. The CDR3 extends over 14 amino acids. V was trimmed by 4 bases and J by 2 bases, leaving 11 bases between them. The CDR3 here is CASSRGRDTDTQYF. The CDR3 coding sequence is TGTGCCAGCAGCCGTGGACGGGACACAGATACGCAGTATTTT.

Of note for this clonotype: A read error may account for a junction end that differs from germline. J is TRBJ2-7 and V is TRBV7-8, with unresolved D. CDR3 length: 13 amino acids. Germline CDR1 reads SGHVS; CDR2 reads FQNEAQ. The CDR3: CASSLFSSYEQYF. Here the CDR3 DNA reads TGCGCCAGCAGCTTGTTTTCCTCCTACGAGCAGTACTTC.

The chain recombines TRBV10-3 with TRBJ1-6; TRBD1 aligns across 7 bases. The CDR3 is 14 amino acids. Trimming took 10 bases from V and 10 from J; bases not matched to a gene: 13. Looked up from germline, CDR1 is ENHRY and CDR2 is SYGVKD. As DNA, the CDR3 is TGTGCCAGCAGAGCCACAGGGGACGCGTCACCCCTCCACTTT. Amino acids: CASRATGDASPLHF.

The chain links TRBV24-1 to TRBJ1-5, with 7 bases aligning to TRBD1. This CDR3 is 13 amino acids long. Germline CDR1 is KGHDR and CDR2 is SFDVKD. The CDR3 reads CAPRAGGNQPQHF. In nucleotides, the CDR3 is TGTGCACCGCGGGCAGGGGGGAATCAGCCCCAGCATTTT.

This clonotype was seen a few times. This rearrangement joins TRBV28 to TRBJ1-2; TRBD1 agrees at 10 bases. Germline-derived CDR1 and CDR2 are MDHEN and SYDVKM. This CDR3 is 14 amino acids long. V shed 3 bases, J shed 6 bases, and the junction held 4 bases outside the gene matches. CDR3 DNA sequence: TGTGCCAGCAGTTTCCGGGACAGGGGACATGGCTACACCTTC. This codes for CASSFRDRGHGYTF.

The chain combines TRBV19 with TRBJ2-7; D remains ambiguous. The CDR3 consists of 13 residues. In germline, CDR1 is LNHDA, CDR2 SQIVND (reference sequence). V was pared by 5 bases and J by 6 bases, with 14 bases between. As DNA, the CDR3 is TGTGCCAGTAGTTCAATCTGGGTAAGCGAGCAGTACTTC. This encodes CASSSIWVSEQYF.

The chain combines TRBV20-1 with TRBJ1-2; 11 positions agree with TRBD1. There are 13 residues in the CDR3. V dropped 6 bases and J dropped 8; count of bases not matched to a gene: 8. The V gene's germline CDR1 is DFQATT and CDR2 SNEGSKA (reference sequence). Written as DNA, the CDR3 is TGCAGTGCCGCGGGACAGGGGGGAGGCGGCTACACCTTC. It yields the protein CSAAGQGGGGYTF.

The CDR3 loop is CASNLTPQGGSPLHF. Here the CDR3 DNA reads TGTGCCAGCAACCTAACCCCGCAGGGAGGATCACCCCTCCACTTT. The chain carries TRBV25-1 and TRBJ1-6; possibly TRBD1 for D (5 bases). The CDR3 extends over 15 amino acids. From germline, CDR1 is MGHDK and CDR2 SYGVNS. The V end lost 7 bases, the J end lost 10 bases, and 20 bases lay between the germline ends. Full variable domain (outside the CDR3, taken from reference TRBV25-1 and TRBJ1-6): EADIYQTPRYLVIGTGKKITLECSQTMGHDKMYWYQQDPGMELHLIHYSYGVNSTEKGDLSSESTVSRIRTEHFPLTLESARPSHTSQYLCASNLTPQGGSPLHFGNGTRLTVT.

There are many counts of this clonotype. The gene calls are TRBV30 and TRBJ1-5, with D possibly matching TRBD1 (6 bases). V was cut by 0 bases and J by 0 bases, with 12 bases left in between. The CDR3 covers 16 residues. Germline V gene lookup returns CDR1 GTSNPN and CDR2 SVGIG (reference sequence). This CDR3 is CAWSVRQVYSNQPQHF. As DNA, the CDR3 is TGTGCCTGGAGTGTGAGACAGGTGTATAGCAATCAGCCCCAGCATTTT.

This clonotype has only one observation. The J gene is TRBJ2-7, the V gene TRBV7-9, with D possibly being TRBD1 (6 bases). This CDR3 contains 14 residues. V was clipped by 5 bases and J by 4 bases, with 15 bases between them. The germline CDR1 and CDR2 sequences are SEHNR and FQNEAQ (reference sequence). The CDR3 reads CASSPQGKGYEQYF. CDR3 in DNA: TGTGCCAGCAGCCCACAGGGAAAGGGATACGAGCAGTACTTC. The full variable domain, in which reference TRBV7-9 and TRBJ2-7 provide the parts outside the CDR3, is DTGVSQNPRHKITKRGQNVTFRCDPISEHNRLYWYRQTLGQGPEFLTYFQNEAQLEKSRLLSDRFSAERPKGSFSTLEIQRTEQGDSAMYLCASSPQGKGYEQYFGPGTRLTVT.

The rearrangement links TRBV12-3 or TRBV12-4 to TRBJ1-5, with 9 bases lining up with TRBD1. The CDR3 has 14 residues. V was pared by 6 bases and J by 6 bases, with 6 bases of the junction left unmatched. In DNA, the CDR3 is TGTGCCAGCAGCCGGGACAGGGTTAGTCAGCCCCAGCATTTT. This gives the protein CASSRDRVSQPQHF.